These 9 T cell receptor beta chains originate from one sample sequenced in a study of CD8 T cells in ankylosing spondylitis. TCRdb processed the 5' RACE reads anew with MiXCR; each CDR3 protein has one entry. Of roughly 230,000 distinct CDR3 sequences in the sample, 7.5% to 9.5% were seen once. Sequencing was done on a sample of blood, either unsorted or a sorted T cell fraction (not recorded which). The receptor set was obtained from a female donor with ankylosing spondylitis or in good health (not recorded which).

The J gene is TRBJ2-1, the V gene TRBV13, with TRBD2 matching over 13 bases. This CDR3 contains 19 residues. From germline, CDR1 is PRHDT and CDR2 FYEKMQ (reference sequence). The J segment lost 2 bases and the V segment lost 5 bases, leaving 12 bases of the junction unmatched. The CDR3 here is CASSRGLAGAVGTYNEQFF. As DNA, the CDR3 is TGTGCCAGCAGCCGAGGACTAGCGGGAGCGGTGGGAACCTACAATGAGCAGTTCTTC.

The rearrangement joins TRBV7-2 to TRBJ2-5; a possible D gene is TRBD2 (5 bases). V was shortened by 2 bases and J by 5 bases, with 9 bases between the two germline ends. The CDR3 has 13 amino acids. The V gene's germline CDR1 is SGHTA and CDR2 FQGNSA. The CDR3 here is CASSLNWRETQYF. The CDR3 DNA reads TGTGCCAGCAGCTTAAATTGGAGGGAGACCCAGTACTTC.

This clonotype was counted only a few times. This chain joins TRBV6-2 or TRBV6-3 and TRBJ2-3; TRBD2 matches at 8 bases. The junction had 17 bases not matched to a gene; V was cut back by 8 bases and J by 4 bases. From germline, CDR1 is MNHEY and CDR2 SVGEGT. The CDR3 has 17 amino acids. DNA of the CDR3: TGTGCCAGCTCACTAGCCAGCGGGAGAGGTTCGCCAGATACGCAGTATTTT. This sequence encodes CASSLASGRGSPDTQYF.

This chain connects TRBV7-3 to TRBJ2-7, with D uncertain. CDR1 and CDR2 (germline): SGHTA, FQGTGA. Deletions cut 1 base from V and 5 bases from J, with 15 bases between. CDR3 size: 15 residues. CDR3 nucleotide sequence: TGTGCCAGCAGCTTAATGCAGGCCCCCCTCCACGAGCAGTACTTC. This gives the protein CASSLMQAPLHEQYF.

At least ten counts were recorded for this clonotype. The rearrangement links TRBV12-3 or TRBV12-4 to TRBJ1-1, with D unclear. The CDR3 loop spans 12 amino acids. V lost 7 bases, J lost 2 bases, and 8 bases lay in between. The CDR3, as DNA: TGTGCCAGCACCCCCGGCAACACTGAAGCTTTCTTT. Translating gives CASTPGNTEAFF.

To note about this clonotype: It may be a read error: a sequence one base away is much more abundant. The chain links TRBV20-1 to TRBJ1-4; TRBD1 matches 9 bases. From germline, CDR1 is DFQATT and CDR2 SNEGSKA (reference sequence). This CDR3 has 15 amino acids. CDR3: CRSVPGQGRDEKLFF. CDR3 sequence (DNA): TGCCGTTCAGTCCCGGGACAGGGCAGGGATGAAAAACTGTTTTTT.

This chain joins TRBV12-3 or TRBV12-4 and TRBJ2-7, with 9 bases matching TRBD2. With V trimmed by 7 bases and J by 4 bases, 11 bases remained unmatched. This CDR3 has 15 residues. The CDR3 DNA sequence: TGTGCCAGCACCCTTATGGGCGGGAGGGGATACGAGCAGTACTTC. Its protein is CASTLMGGRGYEQYF.

This clonotype appeared many times. The gene calls are TRBV5-5 and TRBJ1-1; TRBD1 matches 7 bases. This CDR3 is 17 amino acids long. Trimming cost V 6 bases and J 1 base; bases outside gene matches: 15. Per the germline V gene, CDR1 is SGHKS and CDR2 is YYEKEE (reference sequence). The CDR3 nucleotides are TGTGCCAGCATCCCGGGGGTGTTCGGGACAGAGAACACTGAAGCTTTCTTT. Encoded protein: CASIPGVFGTENTEAFF.

A note on this clonotype: One base away lies a much larger clone, so this may be a sequencing read error. The CDR3 sequence: CVSSQPGTGELFF. The CDR3 coding sequence is TGTGTCAGCAGCCAACCTGGAACCGGGGAGCTGTTTTTT. J is TRBJ2-2 and V is TRBV3-1; D is unresolved. Per the germline V gene, CDR1 is LGHDT and CDR2 is YNNKEL (reference sequence). CDR3 size: 13 residues.